This T cell receptor beta chain was recovered during a study of shared clonotypes between healthy human individuals. Measured with immunoSEQ multiplex PCR; TCRdb has only the in-frame clones, and not every one. Here the sample spans roughly 1,000,000 clones, about 80% being singletons. Germline assignment: CDR1 SNHLY and CDR2 FYNNEI. The J segment lost 0 bases and the V segment lost 2 bases, leaving 4 bases of the junction unmatched. This CDR3 spans 15 amino acids. What was sequenced was memory CD4+ T cells from PBMCs. Subset reported: CD45RA-negative fraction. The clonotype originates from a man in his late teens or twenties in good health. Some clones in this sample may be carry-over from other donors' samples. V usage is TRBV2 and J usage is TRBJ2-7, with 7 bases fitting TRBD1. CDR3 residues: CASSERQGSSYEQYF. In nucleotides, the CDR3 is TGTGCCAGCAGTGAAAGACAGGGTAGCTCCTACGAGCAGTACTTC. The full variable domain, its missing parts supplied by reference TRBV2 and TRBJ2-7, is EPEVTQTPSHQVTQMGQEVILRCVPISNHLYFYWYRQILGQKVEFLVSFYNNEISEKSEIFDDQFSVERPDGSNFTLKIRSTKLEDSAMYFCASSERQGSSYEQYFGPGTRLTVT.